A selection of T cell receptor beta chains follows, all from one sample in a study of immune characterization of retroperitoneal liposarcoma. In TCRdb, the PCR reads were re-called with MiXCR into one record per CDR3 protein. The sample contains about 6,600 distinct CDR3 sequences, roughly 29% of which appear only once. Sequences were obtained from tumor tissue. The source of these receptors is a female donor with retroperitoneal liposarcoma. Each CDR3 is given with its conserved first and last residue. The D gene is left open where the match is weak. Not every row has a clone size; where given, it reads once, few, many or a size class.

CDR3nt	CDR3aa	abundance	v_gene	d_gene	j_gene
TGTGCCAGCAGGGCTGGACTAGCGGGAGGAAATGAGCAGTTCTTC	CASRAGLAGGNEQFF	medium-sized	TRBV12-3/TRBV12-4	TRBD2	TRBJ2-1
TGTGCCAGCAGCCAACCCAATAGCGGGGTTACCTACAATGAGCAGTTCTTC	CASSQPNSGVTYNEQFF	many	TRBV28	TRBD2	TRBJ2-1
TGTGCCAGTAGAATGGAGCTGCAAGAGACCCAGTACTTC	CASRMELQETQYF	few	TRBV19	.	TRBJ2-5
TGTGCCAGCAGATCCGGGACAGCCTATGGCTACACCTTC	CASRSGTAYGYTF	many	TRBV6-6	TRBD1	TRBJ1-2
TGTGCCATCAGTGAGCCAGGGACAGGGGTATACGAGCAGTACTTC	CAISEPGTGVYEQYF	.	TRBV10-3	TRBD1	TRBJ2-7
TGTGCCAGCAGTTACTCCGGGACAGGATCTATCTATGGCTACACCTTC	CASSYSGTGSIYGYTF	once	TRBV6-6	TRBD1	TRBJ1-2
TGTGCCAGCAGCTCAGGACGCCTAGAAAAACTGTTTTTT	CASSSGRLEKLFF	few	TRBV11-2	.	TRBJ1-4
TGTGCCAGCACCCGAAACGCGGGGGGAGCCAAAAACATTCAGTACTTC	CASTRNAGGAKNIQYF	few	TRBV6-1	TRBD2	TRBJ2-4
TGTGCCAGCAGTGAATCTTGGGGCCCTAGCAATCAGCCCCAGCATTTT	CASSESWGPSNQPQHF	many	TRBV6-1	.	TRBJ1-5
TGTGCCAGCAGCTTAGTGGAGAGCACGCAGTATTTT	CASSLVESTQYF	large	TRBV7-2	.	TRBJ2-3
TGCGCCAGCAGCCTGGAGCCTTCCCGAGGGGGCGCAAAGGGCTACACCTTC	CASSLEPSRGGAKGYTF	few	TRBV4-3	TRBD1	TRBJ1-2
TGTGCCAGCAGTAGACTTAACACTGAAGCTTTCTTT	CASSRLNTEAFF	many	TRBV6-1	.	TRBJ1-1
TGTGCCAGCAGTTTTACGGGACTAGCGTTCAATGAGCAGTACTTC	CASSFTGLAFNEQYF	.	TRBV12-3/TRBV12-4	TRBD2	TRBJ2-5
TGCGCCAGCAGCCGGACGACTAGCGGGAGTTCTGAGCAGTACTTC	CASSRTTSGSSEQYF	many	TRBV4-1	TRBD2	TRBJ2-7
TGTGCCAGCAGTCCAACTAGCACAGATACGCAGTATTTT	CASSPTSTDTQYF	.	TRBV28	.	TRBJ2-3
TGCGCCAGCAGGGAAGGGGGGATGGGGTCACCCCTCCACTTT	CASREGGMGSPLHF	.	TRBV10-2	.	TRBJ1-6
TGTGCCAGCAGCAGCTCCGGGACAGCGAACACCGGGGAGCTGTTTTTT	CASSSSGTANTGELFF	medium-sized	TRBV7-6	TRBD1	TRBJ2-2
TGTGCCAGCAGCTTCGCCGTGTCGAGGAATGAAGCTTTCTTT	CASSFAVSRNEAFF	.	TRBV7-2	.	TRBJ1-1
TGTGCCAGCAGCTTAGGATATTACGAGCAGTTCTTC	CASSLGYYEQFF	few	TRBV7-2	.	TRBJ2-1
TGTGCCAGCAGCGCAACTAGCGGGAGGCCCGTTGAGCAGTTCTTC	CASSATSGRPVEQFF	.	TRBV9	TRBD2	TRBJ2-1
TGTGCCAGCAGCTTCGACACAGGGGCCCCTGAAGCTTTCTTT	CASSFDTGAPEAFF	many	TRBV5-6	TRBD1	TRBJ1-1
TGCGCCAGCAGCTTGGGGGACACCAACACCGGGGAGCTGTTTTTT	CASSLGDTNTGELFF	few	TRBV5-1	.	TRBJ2-2
TGTGCCAGCAGTCCTAGCGTTTCCTACAATGAGCAGTACTTC	CASSPSVSYNEQYF	few	TRBV6-4	.	TRBJ2-7
TGTGCCAGCGGAGGGGTGGCGGTGACCCAGTACTTC	CASGGVAVTQYF	few	TRBV6-1	.	TRBJ2-5
TGTGCCAGCCGCCGGGACCAGAACATGAACACTGAAGCTTTCTTT	CASRRDQNMNTEAFF	few	TRBV12-3/TRBV12-4	.	TRBJ1-1
TGTGCCAGCAGCCTCAGGGAGGAGAACACTGAAGCTTTCTTT	CASSLREENTEAFF	many	TRBV12-3/TRBV12-4	.	TRBJ1-1
TGTGCCAGCAGCCACGGAACCGTGGAGACCCAGTACTTC	CASSHGTVETQYF	.	TRBV12-3/TRBV12-4	.	TRBJ2-5
TGTGCCAGCAGTTTAGGAGGGGGCCAGCTGGGGACCCAGTACTTC	CASSLGGGQLGTQYF	.	TRBV28	.	TRBJ2-5
TGTGCCAGCAGCGTTGGGTGGGGGGAAAACATTCAGTACTTC	CASSVGWGENIQYF	medium-sized	TRBV7-3	.	TRBJ2-4
TGTGCCAGTGGGGAGGGACGGAAAGAGACCCAGTACTTC	CASGEGRKETQYF	.	TRBV6-1	TRBD2	TRBJ2-5
TGTGCCAGCAGTTCCCCTCTAGCGGGAGCCTACGAGCAGTACTTT	CASSSPLAGAYEQYF	.	TRBV27	TRBD2	TRBJ2-7
TGTGCCAGCAGTTACTCTGACCCCGGGGAGCTGTTTTTT	CASSYSDPGELFF	many	TRBV6-5	.	TRBJ2-2
TGCAGTGCTTTAAGCGACAGGGTCAACGAGCAGTACTTC	CSALSDRVNEQYF	few	TRBV20-1	TRBD1	TRBJ2-7
TGTGCCAGCAGTTACGATCCGGGAGGACCAACCTACGAGCAGTACTTC	CASSYDPGGPTYEQYF	.	TRBV6-6	TRBD2	TRBJ2-7
TGTGCCAGCAGTCCCGGGACTAGCGGATACAATGAGCAGTTCTTC	CASSPGTSGYNEQFF	many	TRBV6-1	TRBD2	TRBJ2-1
TGTGCCAGCAGCAAAGGGACTTTC	CASSKGTF	.	TRBV11-3	.	TRBJ2-6
TGTGCCAGCAGTTTGGGAGGAGAGTACGAGCAGTACTTC	CASSLGGEYEQYF	few	TRBV27	.	TRBJ2-7
TGTGCCAGCCGAGACCCCACCAAAAACATTCAGTACTTC	CASRDPTKNIQYF	few	TRBV12-3/TRBV12-4	.	TRBJ2-4
TGTGCCAGCAGTTACAGACAAGAGACCCAGTTCTTC	CASSYRQETQFF	.	TRBV6-6	.	TRBJ2-1
TGTGCCAGCAGCCATTATAACTACAATGAGCAGTTCTTC	CASSHYNYNEQFF	many	TRBV7-2	.	TRBJ2-1
TGTGCCAGCAGTTTCGGGGGGGACGGCTACACCTTC	CASSFGGDGYTF	.	TRBV28	.	TRBJ1-2
TGTGCCAGCAGTCTTAGGGGACTAGCGGGAGGGACCCGACAGGATACGCAGTATTTT	CASSLRGLAGGTRQDTQYF	few	TRBV27	TRBD2	TRBJ2-3
TGTGCCAGCAGCTCGGACAGGGGACGCAGAGATCAGCCCCAGCATTTT	CASSSDRGRRDQPQHF	few	TRBV5-6	TRBD1	TRBJ1-5
TGCGCCAGCAGCCAAATACTAGCGGATACAGATACGCAGTATTTT	CASSQILADTDTQYF	.	TRBV4-1	TRBD2	TRBJ2-3
TGTGCCAGCACGAGAGCGGGATCTTGGTACAATGAGCAGTTCTTC	CASTRAGSWYNEQFF	.	TRBV6-1	TRBD2	TRBJ2-1
TGTGCCAGCAGCTTAGTGCGAGAAGCCGAGCAGTTCTTC	CASSLVREAEQFF	hyperexpanded	TRBV7-2	.	TRBJ2-1
TGTGCCAGCAGTCCCTACGGGGGCAATGAGCAGTTCTTC	CASSPYGGNEQFF	.	TRBV6-1	.	TRBJ2-1
TGCGCCAGCAGCCAAGTCCTAGCGGGAGGGAACTACGAGCAGTTCTTC	CASSQVLAGGNYEQFF	.	TRBV4-3	TRBD2	TRBJ2-1
TGTGCCAGCAGCCCTATAGCGGGATCTTACAATGAGCAGTTCTTC	CASSPIAGSYNEQFF	medium-sized	TRBV11-3	TRBD2	TRBJ2-1
TGCGCCAGCAGCCAAGGTGACACGACAACCTACGAGCAGTTCTTC	CASSQGDTTTYEQFF	.	TRBV4-1	.	TRBJ2-1
TGTGCCAGCCTTGAGTTCTACGAGCAGTACTTC	CASLEFYEQYF	.	TRBV14	.	TRBJ2-7
TGTGCCAGCAGCACCCGGGTACAGGCGACTCAATCCTACGAGCAGTACTTC	CASSTRVQATQSYEQYF	.	TRBV11-2	.	TRBJ2-7
TGTGCCAGCAGCTTAGGCGGGGCCGGAGATACGCAGTATTTT	CASSLGGAGDTQYF	medium-sized	TRBV7-3	.	TRBJ2-3
TGTGCCAGCAGAAAGGGGGGAGGAGAGACCCAGTACTTC	CASRKGGGETQYF	.	TRBV6-6	.	TRBJ2-5
TGTGCCAGCAGACGAGGGGAGTACACTGAAGCTTTCTTT	CASRRGEYTEAFF	many	TRBV6-1	.	TRBJ1-1